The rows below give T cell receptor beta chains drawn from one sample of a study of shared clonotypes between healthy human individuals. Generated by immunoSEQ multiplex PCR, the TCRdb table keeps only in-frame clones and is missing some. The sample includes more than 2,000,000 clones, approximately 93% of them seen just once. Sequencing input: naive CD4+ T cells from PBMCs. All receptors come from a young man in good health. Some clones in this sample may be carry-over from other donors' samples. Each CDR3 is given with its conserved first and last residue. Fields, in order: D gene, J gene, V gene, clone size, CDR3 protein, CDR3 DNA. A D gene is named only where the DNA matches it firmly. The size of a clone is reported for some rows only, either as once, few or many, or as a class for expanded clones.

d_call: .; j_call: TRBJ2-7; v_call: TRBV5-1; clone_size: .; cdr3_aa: CASSPRSGRYEQYF; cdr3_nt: TGCGCCAGCAGCCCCCGGAGTGGTCGCTACGAGCAGTACTTC
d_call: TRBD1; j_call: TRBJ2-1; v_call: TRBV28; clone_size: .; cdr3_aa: CASTRGGQGGNEQFF; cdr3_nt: TGTGCCAGCACCCGCGGGGGACAGGGAGGCAATGAGCAGTTCTTC
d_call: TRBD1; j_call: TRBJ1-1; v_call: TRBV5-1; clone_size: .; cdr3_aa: CASSLTGGMNTEAFF; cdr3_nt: TGCGCCAGCAGCTTGACAGGGGGGATGAACACTGAAGCTTTCTTT
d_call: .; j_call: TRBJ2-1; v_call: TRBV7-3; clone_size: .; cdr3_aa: CASSAGTPYNEQFF; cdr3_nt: TGTGCCAGCAGTGCCGGGACCCCCTACAATGAGCAGTTCTTC
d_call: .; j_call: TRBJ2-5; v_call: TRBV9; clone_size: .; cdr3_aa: CASSAGTFQETQYF; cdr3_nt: TGTGCCAGCAGCGCCGGGACTTTCCAAGAGACCCAGTACTTC
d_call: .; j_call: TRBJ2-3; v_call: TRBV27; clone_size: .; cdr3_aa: CASSFLTRRGDTQYF; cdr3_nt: TGTGCCAGCAGTTTCCTGACTAGGAGAGGAGATACGCAGTATTTT
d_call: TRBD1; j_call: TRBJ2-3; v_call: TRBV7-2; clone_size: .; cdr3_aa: CASSLVLGQGGRGTQYF; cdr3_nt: TGTGCCAGCAGCTTAGTTTTGGGACAGGGGGGAAGGGGTACGCAGTATTTT
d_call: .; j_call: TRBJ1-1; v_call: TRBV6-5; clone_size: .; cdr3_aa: CASRRTEGGTEAFF; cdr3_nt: TGTGCCAGCAGACGAACGGAAGGAGGGACTGAAGCTTTCTTT
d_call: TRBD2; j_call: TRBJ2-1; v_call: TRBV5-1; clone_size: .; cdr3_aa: CASSFLVAGNEQFF; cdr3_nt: TGCGCCAGCAGCTTCTTAGTAGCGGGGAATGAGCAGTTCTTC
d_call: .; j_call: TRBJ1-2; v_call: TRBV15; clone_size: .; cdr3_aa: CATSRDYKSTNYGYTF; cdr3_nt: TGTGCCACCAGCAGAGATTACAAGAGTACTAACTATGGCTACACCTTC
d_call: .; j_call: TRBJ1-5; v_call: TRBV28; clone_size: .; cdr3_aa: CASSFGTRSNQPQHF; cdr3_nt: TGTGCCAGCAGTTTTGGGACAAGGAGCAATCAGCCCCAGCATTTT
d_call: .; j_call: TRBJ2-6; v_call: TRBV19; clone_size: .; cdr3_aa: CASSIASGANVLTF; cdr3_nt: TGTGCCAGTAGTATCGCCTCTGGGGCCAACGTCCTGACTTTC
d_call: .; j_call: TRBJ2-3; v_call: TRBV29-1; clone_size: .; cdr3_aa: CSVEFPRGTFRKVRTDTQYF; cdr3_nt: TGCAGCGTTGAATTCCCGAGGGGCACTTTCCGCAAAGTGCGCACAGATACGCAGTATTTT
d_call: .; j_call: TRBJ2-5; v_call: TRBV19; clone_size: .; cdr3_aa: CASSLPGARETQYF; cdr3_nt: TGTGCCAGTAGTCTCCCAGGTGCGCGGGAGACCCAGTACTTC
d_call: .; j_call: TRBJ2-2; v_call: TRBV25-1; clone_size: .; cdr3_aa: CASSERRGGNTGELFF; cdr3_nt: TGTGCCAGCAGTGAAAGGAGGGGAGGGAACACCGGGGAGCTGTTTTTT
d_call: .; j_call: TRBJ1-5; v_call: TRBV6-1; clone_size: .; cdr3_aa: CASSEGTGNQPQHF; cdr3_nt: TGTGCCAGCAGTGAAGGTACAGGGAATCAGCCCCAGCATTTT
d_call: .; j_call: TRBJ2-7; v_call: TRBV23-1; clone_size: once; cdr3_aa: CASSQSGPSGWREVYEQYF; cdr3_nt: TGCGCCAGCAGTCAATCTGGCCCCTCGGGATGGAGGGAGGTCTACGAGCAGTACTTC
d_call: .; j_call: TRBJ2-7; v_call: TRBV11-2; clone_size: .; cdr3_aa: CASSLIRSGDYEQYF; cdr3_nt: TGTGCCAGCAGCTTGATCAGGTCGGGCGACTACGAGCAGTACTTC
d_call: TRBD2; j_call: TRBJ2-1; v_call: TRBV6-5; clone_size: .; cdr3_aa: CASSPRLAGGKEQFF; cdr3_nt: TGTGCCAGCAGTCCCAGACTAGCGGGGGGGAAGGAGCAGTTCTTC
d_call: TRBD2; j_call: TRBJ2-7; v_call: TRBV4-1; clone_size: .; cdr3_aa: CASSQDGLAAYYEQYF; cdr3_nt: TGCGCCAGCAGCCAAGACGGACTAGCCGCTTACTACGAGCAGTACTTC
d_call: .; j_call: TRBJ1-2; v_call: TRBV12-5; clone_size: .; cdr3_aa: CASGLVGSPYGYTF; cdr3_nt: TGTGCTAGTGGTTTGGTGGGGAGCCCTTATGGCTACACCTTC
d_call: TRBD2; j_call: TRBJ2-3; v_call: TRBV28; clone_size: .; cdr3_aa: CASRPVGAGVTDTQYF; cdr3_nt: TGTGCCAGCAGACCGGTGGGAGCGGGAGTTACTGATACGCAGTATTTT
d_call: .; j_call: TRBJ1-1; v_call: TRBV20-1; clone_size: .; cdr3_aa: CSAAQRTEAFF; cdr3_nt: TGCAGTGCTGCCCAGAGGACTGAAGCTTTCTTT
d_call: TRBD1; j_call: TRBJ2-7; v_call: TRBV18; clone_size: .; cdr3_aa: CASSPPGQGYEQYF; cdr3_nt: TGTGCCAGCTCGCCTCCGGGACAGGGGTACGAGCAGTACTTC
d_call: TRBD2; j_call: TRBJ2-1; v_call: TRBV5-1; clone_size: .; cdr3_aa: CASSLELAGTNEQFF; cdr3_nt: TGCGCCAGCAGCTTGGAACTAGCGGGAACTAATGAGCAGTTCTTC
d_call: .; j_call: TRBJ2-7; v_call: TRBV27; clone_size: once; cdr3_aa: CASKLLGREGFEQYF; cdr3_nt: TGTGCCAGCAAATTATTGGGGCGGGAAGGTTTCGAGCAGTACTTC
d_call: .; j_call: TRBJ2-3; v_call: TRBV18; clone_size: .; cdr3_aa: CASSQRQATDLNIGTDTQYF; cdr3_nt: TGTGCCAGTTCACAACGACAGGCGACGGACCTAAATATCGGCACAGATACGCAGTATTTT
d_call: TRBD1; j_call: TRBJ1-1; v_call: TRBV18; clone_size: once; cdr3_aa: CASSPPRGQGPAFF; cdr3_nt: TGTGCCAGCTCACCACCGCGGGGACAGGGACCAGCTTTCTTT
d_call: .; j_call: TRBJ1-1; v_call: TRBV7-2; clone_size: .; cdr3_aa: CASSLGAVGAFF; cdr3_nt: TGTGCCAGCAGCTTAGGGGCGGTTGGAGCTTTCTTT
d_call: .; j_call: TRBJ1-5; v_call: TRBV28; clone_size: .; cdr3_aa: CASRLRTVLSNQPQHF; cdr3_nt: TGTGCCAGCCGCCTCCGGACGGTCCTTAGCAATCAGCCCCAGCATTTT
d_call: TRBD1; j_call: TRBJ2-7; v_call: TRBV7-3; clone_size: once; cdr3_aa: CASSLGQGGQNEQYF; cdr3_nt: TGTGCCAGCAGCTTGGGACAGGGAGGGCAAAACGAGCAGTACTTC
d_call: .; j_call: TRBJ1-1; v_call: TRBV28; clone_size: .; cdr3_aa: CASSIRDTEAFF; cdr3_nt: TGTGCCAGCAGTATAAGGGATACTGAAGCTTTCTTT
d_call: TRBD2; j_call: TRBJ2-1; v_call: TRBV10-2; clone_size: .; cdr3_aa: CASSEGLAGRVSYNEQFF; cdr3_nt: TGCGCCAGCAGTGAAGGACTAGCGGGGCGGGTCTCCTACAATGAGCAGTTCTTC
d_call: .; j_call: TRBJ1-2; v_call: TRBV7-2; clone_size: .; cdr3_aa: CASSLEIRADGYTF; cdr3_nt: TGTGCCAGCAGCCTAGAGATTAGGGCAGACGGCTACACCTTC
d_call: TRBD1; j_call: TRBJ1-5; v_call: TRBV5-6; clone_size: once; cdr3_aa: CASSRGWTGRESPQHF; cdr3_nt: TGTGCCAGCAGCCGTGGCTGGACAGGCCGGGAGTCGCCCCAGCATTTT
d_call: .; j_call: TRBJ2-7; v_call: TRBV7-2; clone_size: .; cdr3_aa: CASSSQGAGTYEQYF; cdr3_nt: TGTGCCAGCAGCTCCCAAGGTGCGGGGACCTACGAGCAGTACTTC
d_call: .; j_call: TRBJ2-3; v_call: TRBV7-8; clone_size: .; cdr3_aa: CASSFWRGTDTQYF; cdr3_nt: TGTGCCAGCAGCTTTTGGAGGGGGACAGATACGCAGTATTTT
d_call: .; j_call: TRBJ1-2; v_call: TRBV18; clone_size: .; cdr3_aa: CASSPIQLQRVRDYGYTF; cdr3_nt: TGTGCCAGCTCACCAATCCAACTCCAGAGGGTCCGGGACTATGGCTACACCTTC
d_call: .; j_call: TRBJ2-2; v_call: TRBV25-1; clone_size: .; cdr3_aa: CASSGAGYRTGELFF; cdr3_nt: TGTGCCAGCAGTGGTGCGGGATATAGAACCGGGGAGCTGTTTTTT
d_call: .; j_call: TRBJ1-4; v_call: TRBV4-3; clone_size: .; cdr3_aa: CASAGGGESNEKLFF; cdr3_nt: TGCGCCAGCGCCGGGGGGGGAGAATCTAATGAAAAACTGTTTTTT
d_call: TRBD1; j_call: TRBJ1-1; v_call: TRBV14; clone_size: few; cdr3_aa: CASSRTGKAFF; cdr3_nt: TGTGCCAGCAGCCGGACAGGGAAGGCTTTCTTT
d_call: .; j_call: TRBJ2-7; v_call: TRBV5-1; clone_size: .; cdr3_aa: CASSPQHQQGWDSYEQYF; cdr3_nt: TGCGCCAGCAGCCCCCAACATCAACAGGGTTGGGACTCCTACGAGCAGTACTTC
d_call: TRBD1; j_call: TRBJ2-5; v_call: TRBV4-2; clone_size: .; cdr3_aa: CASSQGGQGAEETQYF; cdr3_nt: TGTGCCAGCAGCCAAGGGGGACAGGGGGCCGAAGAGACCCAGTACTTC
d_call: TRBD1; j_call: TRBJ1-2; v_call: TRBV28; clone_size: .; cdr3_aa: CASSNWTGYGYTF; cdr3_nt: TGTGCCAGCAGTAACTGGACAGGTTATGGCTACACCTTC
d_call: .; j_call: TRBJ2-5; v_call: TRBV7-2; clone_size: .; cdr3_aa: CASSLQLRDGLQETQYF; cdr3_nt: TGTGCCAGCAGCTTACAACTCCGGGACGGATTACAAGAGACCCAGTACTTC
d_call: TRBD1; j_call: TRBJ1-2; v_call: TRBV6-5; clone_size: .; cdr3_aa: CASSQSTGGVGYTF; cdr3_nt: TGTGCCAGCAGCCAGTCTACAGGGGGCGTTGGCTACACCTTC
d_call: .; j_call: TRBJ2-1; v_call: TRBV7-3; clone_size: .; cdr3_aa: CASSSTRQSNEQFF; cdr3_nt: TGTGCCAGCAGCTCGACCCGGCAGAGCAATGAGCAGTTCTTC
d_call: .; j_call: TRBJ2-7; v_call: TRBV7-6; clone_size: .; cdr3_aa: CASSPGGGQAAYEQYF; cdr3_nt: TGTGCCAGCAGCCCCGGGGGGGGACAGGCGGCCTACGAGCAGTACTTC
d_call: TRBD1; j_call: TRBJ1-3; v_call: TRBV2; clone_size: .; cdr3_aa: CASTLDRLSSGNTIYF; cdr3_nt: TGTGCCAGCACCCTGGACAGGCTGAGCTCTGGAAACACCATATATTTT
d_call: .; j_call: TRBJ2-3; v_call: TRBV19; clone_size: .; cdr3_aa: CASSIEGRRADTQYF; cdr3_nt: TGTGCCAGTAGTATAGAGGGCCGACGGGCAGATACGCAGTATTTT
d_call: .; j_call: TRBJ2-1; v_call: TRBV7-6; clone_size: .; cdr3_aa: CASSLFAPASYNEQFF; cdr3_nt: TGTGCCAGCAGCTTATTTGCCCCGGCGTCCTACAATGAGCAGTTCTTC
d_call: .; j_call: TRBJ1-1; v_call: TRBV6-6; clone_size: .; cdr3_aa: CASTGNPATEAFF; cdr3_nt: TGTGCCAGCACAGGCAACCCGGCCACTGAAGCTTTCTTT
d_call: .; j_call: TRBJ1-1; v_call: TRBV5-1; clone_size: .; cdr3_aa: CASSMAAGAWTEAFF; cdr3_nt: TGCGCCAGCAGCATGGCCGCGGGGGCTTGGACTGAAGCTTTCTTT
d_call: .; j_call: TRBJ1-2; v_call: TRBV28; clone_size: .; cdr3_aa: CASSSGLRKYGYTF; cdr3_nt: TGTGCCAGCAGTTCCGGGCTAAGAAAGTATGGCTACACCTTC
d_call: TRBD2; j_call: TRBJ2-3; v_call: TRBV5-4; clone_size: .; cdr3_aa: CASSPVYEREGRDTQYF; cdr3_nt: TGTGCCAGCAGCCCCGTATATGAGCGGGAGGGAAGAGATACGCAGTATTTT